These 25 T cell receptor beta chains were all obtained from the same sample, sequenced in a study of blood T cells in healthy people across ages. Next came a second PCR, run for roughly 6 to 11 cycles, which used a sample-barcoded 5' primer along with a J-beta primer mix. MiXCR was run by TCRdb on the 5' RACE reads, yielding one entry per CDR3 protein. The table lists some 1 million distinct CDR3 sequences, over 35% of them singletons, with approximately 20% in the top ten. Sequences were obtained from blood. The source is a woman aged 55-69 years in good health.

The chain couples TRBV29-1 to TRBJ2-3; 10 nucleotides agree with TRBD2. In germline, CDR1 is SQVTM, CDR2 ANQGSEA. The CDR3 has 16 residues. The trim removed 5 bases at V and 0 bases at J, leaving 8 bases unmatched. The CDR3 region is CSVQLAGPPSTDTQYF. DNA for the CDR3: TGCAGCGTTCAACTAGCGGGACCCCCTAGCACAGATACGCAGTATTTT.

This clonotype came up once. The rearrangement joins TRBV5-1 to TRBJ2-2; 8 bases are shared with TRBD1. This CDR3 region has 17 residues. CDR1 and CDR2 (germline): SGHRS, YFSETQ. The V gene end was trimmed by 0 bases and the J gene end by 5 bases; junction bases not matched to a gene: 9. The CDR3 protein is CASSLAPGQERTGELFF. The CDR3 coding sequence is TGCGCCAGCAGCTTGGCCCCGGGACAGGAGAGAACCGGGGAGCTGTTTTTT.

The chain links TRBV15 to TRBJ2-7; D could derive from TRBD1 or TRBD2 (6 bases each). This CDR3 spans 17 amino acids. CDR1 and CDR2 from the germline V gene are LNHNV and YYDKDF (reference sequence). The V and J ends lost 0 bases and 0 bases respectively, with 15 bases between them. The CDR3 region has the DNA TGTGCCACCAGCAGAGATGATTGGGCGGGACACTCCTACGAGCAGTACTTC. This translates into CATSRDDWAGHSYEQYF.

V gene TRBV12-3 or TRBV12-4 combines with J gene TRBJ1-5, with D perhaps matching TRBD1 (5 bases). The V and J ends lost 1 base and 2 bases respectively, with 12 bases between them. The CDR3 contains 16 residues. The CDR3, as DNA: TGTGCCAGCAGTTTAGGGGGGGGTATCGGCAATCAGCCCCAGCATTTT. It specifies CASSLGGGIGNQPQHF.

The chain uses TRBV27 and TRBJ2-7; no clear D. The CDR3 runs to 14 residues. Germline V lookup: CDR1 MNHEY, CDR2 SMNVEV (reference sequence). The V end lost 4 bases, the J end lost 2 bases, and 12 bases lay between the germline ends. The CDR3 nucleotides are TGTGCCAGCAGTTACGACACGACCGCCTACGAGCAGTACTTC. This translates into CASSYDTTAYEQYF.

The J gene is TRBJ2-5, the V gene TRBV18; D not certain. Trimming stripped 6 bases from V and 1 base from J, with 6 bases between. The CDR3 runs 12 residues. Germline values: CDR1 KGHSH, CDR2 LQKENI. In DNA form, the CDR3 reads TGTGCCAGCTCGATGGTCCAAGAGACCCAGTACTTC. This codes for CASSMVQETQYF.

This clonotype is a singleton in its sample. This chain connects TRBV20-1 to TRBJ2-4; D is undetermined. The last part of the DNA fits TRBJ2-7 better; the J call may be wrong. CDR1 and CDR2 (germline): DFQATT, SNEGSKA (reference sequence). The CDR3 has 10 residues. This chain's CDR3 is CSAPLGEQYF. CDR3 sequence (DNA): TGCAGTGCTCCTCTGGGCGAGCAGTACTTC.

This chain uses TRBV4-1 with TRBJ2-7; no clear D. The CDR3 spans 13 residues. Germline V gene data show CDR1 as MGHRA and CDR2 as YSYEKL. Trimming took 3 bases from V and 2 from J, leaving 8 bases between them. CDR3 coding DNA: TGCGCCAGCAGCCATGCCAGAACCTACGAGCAGTACTTC. It codes for CASSHARTYEQYF.

The chain is built from TRBV7-9 and TRBJ2-1, with D possibly TRBD1 on 5 matching bases. Germline V lookup: CDR1 SEHNR, CDR2 FQNEAQ (reference sequence). Trimming cost V 4 bases and J 8 bases, with 15 bases left between them. The CDR3 loop spans 14 amino acids. The CDR3 here is CASSSTSGQYEQFF. The CDR3 coding sequence is TGTGCCAGCAGCTCCACGTCAGGACAATATGAGCAGTTCTTC. The full variable domain, completed using reference TRBV7-9 and TRBJ2-1, is DTGVSQNPRHKITKRGQNVTFRCDPISEHNRLYWYRQTLGQGPEFLTYFQNEAQLEKSRLLSDRFSAERPKGSFSTLEIQRTEQGDSAMYLCASSSTSGQYEQFFGPGTRLTVL.

The chain joins TRBV7-9 to TRBJ1-2; tentatively, D is TRBD1 (5 bases). The CDR3 runs to 16 residues. V lost 5 bases and J 1 base, leaving 17 bases between the germline ends. Germline CDR1 and CDR2: SEHNR and FQNEAQ (reference sequence). The CDR3 loop reads CASSPARTPDNYGYTF. In DNA form, the CDR3 reads TGTGCCAGCAGCCCCGCCCGGACACCCGATAACTATGGCTACACCTTC.

The rearrangement joins TRBV13 to TRBJ2-1; the D gene could be TRBD1 or TRBD2 (5 bases each). Looked up from germline, CDR1 is PRHDT and CDR2 is FYEKMQ (reference sequence). The length of the CDR3 is 15 residues. V was shortened by 5 bases and J by 1 base, with 12 bases between the two germline ends. CDR3 sequence reads: CASSTGTWSYNEQFF. DNA of the CDR3: TGTGCCAGCAGCACCGGGACCTGGTCCTACAATGAGCAGTTCTTC.

There are a few counts of this clonotype. The rearrangement joins TRBV10-3 to TRBJ2-5; TRBD2 agrees at 7 bases. V dropped 8 bases and J dropped 4; count of bases not matched to a gene: 7. Germline V gene sequence: CDR1 ENHRY, CDR2 SYGVKD. CDR3 length equals 13 residues. Here the CDR3 DNA reads TGTGCCATCTCGGCGGGAGAGGTAGAGACCCAGTACTTC. Residues: CAISAGEVETQYF.

This chain joins TRBV21-1 and TRBJ2-3; whether TRBD2, the table's D call, matches the DNA was not checked. TRBV21-1 is a recognized pseudogene. CDR3 length: 16 residues. The CDR3 DNA follows: TGTGCCAGCAAGGGGGTAGGAGCGGGGCCGTCCGATACGCAGTATTTT. This codes for CASKGVGAGPSDTQYF.

This clonotype has more than one count but fewer than ten. The rearrangement uses TRBV18 and TRBJ2-5; tentatively, D is TRBD1 (6 bases). Germline V gene data show CDR1 as KGHSH and CDR2 as LQKENI. CDR3 length equals 14 residues. V was clipped by 3 bases and J by 5 bases, with 13 bases between them. CDR3 DNA sequence: TGTGCCAGCTCACCGAGAACAGGGACCGAGACCCAGTACTTC. Its protein is CASSPRTGTETQYF.

The rearrangement uses TRBV15 and TRBJ1-5; 7 nucleotides match TRBD1. This CDR3 has 15 residues. V lost 5 bases and J lost 1; bases outside the gene matches: 5. Germline CDR1 and CDR2: LNHNV and YYDKDF (reference sequence). Here the CDR3 reads CATSPRDSSNQPQHF. DNA of the CDR3: TGTGCCACCAGCCCTCGGGACAGCAGCAATCAGCCCCAGCATTTT.

The V and J genes are TRBV27 and TRBJ2-5, with D tentatively TRBD2 (6 bases). Germline CDR1 reads MNHEY; CDR2 reads SMNVEV (reference sequence). V shed 8 bases and J shed 3 bases, with 10 bases lying between them. The CDR3 is 12 amino acids. CDR3 sequence: CASASGEETQYF. CDR3 coding DNA: TGTGCCAGCGCTTCGGGGGAAGAGACCCAGTACTTC.

In this sample, this clonotype turned up a few times. V gene TRBV29-1 combines with J gene TRBJ2-7; a weak D match, TRBD1 (6 bases). Trimming took 0 bases from V and 0 from J, leaving 12 bases between them. Germline CDR1 SQVTM, CDR2 ANQGSEA. The CDR3 runs to 15 residues. In DNA form, the CDR3 reads TGCAGCGTTGAAGATCGAACAGGGTTCTCCTACGAGCAGTACTTC. Protein: CSVEDRTGFSYEQYF.

The chain is built from TRBV12-3 or TRBV12-4 and TRBJ2-7, with unresolved D. V dropped 2 bases and J dropped 6 bases, with 5 bases sitting between them. CDR3 length equals 11 residues. Here the CDR3 reads CASSLQVEQYF. The CDR3 coding sequence is TGTGCCAGCAGTTTACAGGTCGAGCAGTACTTC.

This clonotype appeared a few times. The chain combines TRBV10-3 with TRBJ2-1, with TRBD1 identical over 8 bases. The CDR3 totals 14 residues. The germline gives CDR1 ENHRY, CDR2 SYGVKD. V shed 4 bases, J shed 7 bases, and the junction held 6 bases outside the gene matches. The chain's CDR3 is CAISAQGGYNEQFF. The CDR3 bases are TGTGCCATCAGTGCACAGGGGGGATATAATGAGCAGTTCTTC.

The count of this clonotype is one. CDR3 loop: CASSGIGQNIQYF. CDR3 nucleotide sequence: TGTGCCAGCAGCGGAATAGGACAAAACATTCAGTACTTC. The V and J genes are TRBV5-5 and TRBJ2-5; no clear D gene. The last part of the DNA fits TRBJ2-4 better; the J call may be wrong. The germline CDR1 and CDR2 sequences are SGHKS and YYEKEE (reference sequence). The CDR3 has 13 amino acids.

The genes are TRBV7-9 and TRBJ1-1, with a tentative D call TRBD1 (6 bases). CDR1 and CDR2 (germline): SEHNR, FQNEAQ (reference sequence). The CDR3 runs 13 residues. V was trimmed by 5 bases and J by 4 bases, leaving 11 bases between them. The CDR3 loop reads CASSHRDFTEAFF. The CDR3 DNA sequence: TGTGCCAGCAGCCACAGGGACTTCACTGAAGCTTTCTTT. The full variable domain, in which reference TRBV7-9 and TRBJ1-1 provide the parts outside the CDR3, is DTGVSQNPRHKITKRGQNVTFRCDPISEHNRLYWYRQTLGQGPEFLTYFQNEAQLEKSRLLSDRFSAERPKGSFSTLEIQRTEQGDSAMYLCASSHRDFTEAFFGQGTRLTVV.

The V call is TRBV10-3, the J call TRBJ1-4; possibly TRBD1 for D (6 bases). Per germline, CDR1 ENHRY and CDR2 SYGVKD. The CDR3 has 15 residues. V lost 4 bases to trimming and J lost 8 bases, with 17 bases between them. The CDR3 DNA reads as TGTGCCATCAGTGCAACAGGGTCCGAGGGAGAAAAACTGTTTTTT. This translates into CAISATGSEGEKLFF.

The chain links TRBV25-1 to TRBJ2-1; 14 bases line up with TRBD2. The germline V gene has CDR1 MGHDK and CDR2 SYGVNS. The CDR3 sequence is 16 residues long. V gave up 1 base and J gave up 6 bases; unmatched junction bases: 2. The CDR3 sequence: CASSEWGTSGSNEQFF. CDR3 nucleotides: TGTGCCAGCAGTGAATGGGGGACTAGCGGGAGCAATGAGCAGTTCTTC.

The chain is built from TRBV7-2 and TRBJ2-2; TRBD1 aligns across 8 bases. The length of the CDR3 is 17 residues. J was trimmed by 1 base and V by 5 bases; bases with no gene match: 9. The germline V gene encodes CDR1 SGHTA and CDR2 FQGNSA. The CDR3 is CASSRTGSSLNTGELFF. The CDR3 DNA reads as TGTGCCAGCAGCCGGACAGGGTCTAGCCTGAACACCGGGGAGCTGTTTTTT.

The chain uses TRBV7-9 and TRBJ2-1; D perhaps matches TRBD1 (6 bases). Germline values: CDR1 SEHNR, CDR2 FQNEAQ (reference sequence). The CDR3 has 16 amino acids. The germline V and J ends were trimmed by 6 bases and 3 bases, with 18 bases remaining between them. The CDR3 DNA reads as TGTGCCAGCAGAGCAACTCCCGGGACAAACTACAATGAGCAGTTCTTC. Its translation: CASRATPGTNYNEQFF.